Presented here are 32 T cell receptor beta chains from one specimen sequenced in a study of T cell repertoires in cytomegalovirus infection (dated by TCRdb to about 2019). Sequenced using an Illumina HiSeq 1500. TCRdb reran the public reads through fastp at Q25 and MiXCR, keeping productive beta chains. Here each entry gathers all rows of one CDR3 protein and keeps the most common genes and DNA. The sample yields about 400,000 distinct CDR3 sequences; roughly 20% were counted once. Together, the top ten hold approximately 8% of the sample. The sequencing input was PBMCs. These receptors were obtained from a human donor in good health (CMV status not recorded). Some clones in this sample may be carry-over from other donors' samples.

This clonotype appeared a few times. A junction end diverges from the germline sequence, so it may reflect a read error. The CDR3 region is CASKDSYGAGIHF. In nucleotides, the CDR3 is TGTGCCAGCAAGGACAGCTATGGGGCCGGAATACACTTC. The V and J genes are TRBV2 and TRBJ1-2; D may be TRBD1 (6 bases). The CDR3 runs 13 residues. The germline V gene has CDR1 SNHLY and CDR2 FYNNEI.

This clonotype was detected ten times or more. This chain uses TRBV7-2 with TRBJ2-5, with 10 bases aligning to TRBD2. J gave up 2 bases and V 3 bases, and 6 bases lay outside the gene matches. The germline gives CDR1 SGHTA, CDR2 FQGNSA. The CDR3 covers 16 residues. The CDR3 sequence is CASSFRGTSEQETQYF. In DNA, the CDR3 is TGTGCCAGCAGCTTCAGAGGGACTAGCGAGCAAGAGACCCAGTACTTC.

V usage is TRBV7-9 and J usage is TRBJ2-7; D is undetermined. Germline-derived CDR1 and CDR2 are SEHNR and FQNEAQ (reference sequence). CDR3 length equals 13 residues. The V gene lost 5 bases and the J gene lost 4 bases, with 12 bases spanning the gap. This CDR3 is CASSHPAFYEQYF. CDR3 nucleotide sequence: TGTGCCAGCAGCCACCCCGCCTTTTACGAGCAGTACTTC.

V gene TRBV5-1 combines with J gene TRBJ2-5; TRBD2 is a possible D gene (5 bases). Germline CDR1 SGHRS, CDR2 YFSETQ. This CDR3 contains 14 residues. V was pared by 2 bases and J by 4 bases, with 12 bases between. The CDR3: CASSFSTRGETQYF. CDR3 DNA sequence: TGCGCCAGCAGCTTCAGTACTAGAGGAGAGACCCAGTACTTC.

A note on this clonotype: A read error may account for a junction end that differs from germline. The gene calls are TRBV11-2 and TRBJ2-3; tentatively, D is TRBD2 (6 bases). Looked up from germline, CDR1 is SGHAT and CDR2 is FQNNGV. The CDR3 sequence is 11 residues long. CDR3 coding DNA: TGTGCCAGCAGCACGGGAGATATGCAGTATTTT. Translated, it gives CASSTGDMQYF.

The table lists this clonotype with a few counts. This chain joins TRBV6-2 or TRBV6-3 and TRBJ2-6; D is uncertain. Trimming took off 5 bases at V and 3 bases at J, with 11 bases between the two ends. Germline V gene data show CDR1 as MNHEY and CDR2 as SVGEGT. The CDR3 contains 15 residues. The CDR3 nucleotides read TGTGCCAGCAGTAGGCCTCTGGATGGGGCCAACGTCCTGACTTTC. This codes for CASSRPLDGANVLTF.

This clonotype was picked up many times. The CDR3 nucleotides are TGTGCCAGCAGTTACGGAGGGCCTGGAAACACCATATATTTT. Its translation is CASSYGGPGNTIYF. The chain combines TRBV6-2 or TRBV6-3 with TRBJ1-3; no clear D. In germline, CDR1 is MNHEY, CDR2 SVGEGT. V dropped 2 bases and J dropped 2 bases, with 7 bases sitting between them. The CDR3 spans 14 residues.

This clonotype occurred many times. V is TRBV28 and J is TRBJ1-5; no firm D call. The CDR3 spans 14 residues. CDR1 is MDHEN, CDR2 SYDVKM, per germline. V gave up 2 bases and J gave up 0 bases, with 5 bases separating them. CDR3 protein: CASSLQISNQPQHF. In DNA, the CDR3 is TGTGCCAGCAGTTTACAGATTAGCAATCAGCCCCAGCATTTT.

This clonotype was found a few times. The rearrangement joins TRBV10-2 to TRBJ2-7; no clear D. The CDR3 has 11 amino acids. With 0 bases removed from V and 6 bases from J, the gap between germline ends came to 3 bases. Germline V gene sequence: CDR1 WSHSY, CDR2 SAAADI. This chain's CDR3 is CASSESSEQYF. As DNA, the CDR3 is TGCGCCAGCAGTGAGTCGAGCGAGCAGTACTTC.

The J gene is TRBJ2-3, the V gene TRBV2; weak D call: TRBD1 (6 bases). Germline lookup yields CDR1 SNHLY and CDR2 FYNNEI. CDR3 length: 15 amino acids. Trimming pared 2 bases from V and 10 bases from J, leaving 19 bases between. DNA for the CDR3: TGTGCCAGCAGTGAACGGGACACCACATTGTATCCGCAGTATTTT. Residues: CASSERDTTLYPQYF.

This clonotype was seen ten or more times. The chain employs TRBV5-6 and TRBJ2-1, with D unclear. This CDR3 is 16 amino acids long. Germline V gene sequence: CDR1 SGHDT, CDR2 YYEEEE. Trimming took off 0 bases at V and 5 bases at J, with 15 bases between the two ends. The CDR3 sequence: CASSLGPPTRDNEQFF. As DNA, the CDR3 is TGTGCCAGCAGCTTGGGACCCCCTACCCGAGACAATGAGCAGTTCTTC.

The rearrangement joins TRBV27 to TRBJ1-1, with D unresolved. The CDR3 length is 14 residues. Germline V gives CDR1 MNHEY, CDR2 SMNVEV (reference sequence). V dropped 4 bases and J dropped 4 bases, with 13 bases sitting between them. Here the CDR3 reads CASSWSRMGTEAFF. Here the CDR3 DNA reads TGTGCCAGCAGTTGGTCGCGGATGGGCACTGAAGCTTTCTTT.

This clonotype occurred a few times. The CDR3 is CASREGAGELFF. In DNA, the CDR3 is TGTGCCAGCAGGGAGGGGGCCGGGGAGCTGTTTTTT. The chain has TRBV27 and TRBJ2-2; D tentatively reads TRBD1 or TRBD2 (6 bases each). Trimming pared 6 bases from V and 6 bases from J, leaving 8 bases between. In germline, CDR1 is MNHEY, CDR2 SMNVEV (reference sequence). The CDR3 is 12 amino acids.

The CDR3 region is CASSPLSDTDTQYF. The DNA for the CDR3 is TGTGCCAGCAGTCCCCTAAGTGACACAGATACGCAGTATTTT. V and J are TRBV7-2 and TRBJ2-3; D not resolved. V was shortened by 6 bases and J by 2 bases, with 12 bases between the two germline ends. Germline lookup yields CDR1 SGHTA and CDR2 FQGNSA. This CDR3 has 14 residues. The full variable domain, completed using reference TRBV7-2 and TRBJ2-3, is GAGVSQSPSNKVTEKGKDVELRCDPISGHTALYWYRQSLGQGLEFLIYFQGNSAPDKSGLPSDRFSAERTGGSVSTLTIQRTQQEDSAVYLCASSPLSDTDTQYFGPGTRLTVL.

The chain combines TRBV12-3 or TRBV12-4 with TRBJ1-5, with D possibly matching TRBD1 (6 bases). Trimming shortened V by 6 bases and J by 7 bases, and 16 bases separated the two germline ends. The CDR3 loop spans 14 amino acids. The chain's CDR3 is CASSPEQGIQPQHF. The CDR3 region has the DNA TGTGCCAGCAGCCCAGAACAGGGAATACAGCCCCAGCATTTT.

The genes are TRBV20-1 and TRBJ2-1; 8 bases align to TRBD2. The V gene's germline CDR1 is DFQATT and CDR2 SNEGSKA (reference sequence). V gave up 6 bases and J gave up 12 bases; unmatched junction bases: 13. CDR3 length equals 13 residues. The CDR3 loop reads CSAAGVAGFGQFF. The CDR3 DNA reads TGCAGTGCCGCGGGGGTAGCGGGATTCGGGCAGTTCTTC.

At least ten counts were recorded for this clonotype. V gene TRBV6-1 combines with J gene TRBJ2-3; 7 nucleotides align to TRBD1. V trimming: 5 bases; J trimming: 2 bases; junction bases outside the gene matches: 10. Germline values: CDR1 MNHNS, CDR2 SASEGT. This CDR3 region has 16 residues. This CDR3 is CASSRERQGPTDTQYF. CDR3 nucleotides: TGTGCCAGCAGTCGGGAAAGACAGGGACCCACAGATACGCAGTATTTT.

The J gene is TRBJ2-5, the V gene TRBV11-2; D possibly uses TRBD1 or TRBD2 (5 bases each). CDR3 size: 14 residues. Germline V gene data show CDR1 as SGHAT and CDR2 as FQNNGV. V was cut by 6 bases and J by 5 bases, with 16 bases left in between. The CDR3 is CASSSGTVIETQYF. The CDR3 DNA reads TGTGCCAGCAGTTCTGGGACGGTCATTGAGACCCAGTACTTC.

CDR3 DNA: TGTGCCAGCACCCAGCGGGAGGTTGGAGAGACCCAGTACTTC. It codes for CASTQREVGETQYF. The chain combines TRBV6-2 or TRBV6-3 with TRBJ2-5; 9 positions match TRBD2. Germline assignment: CDR1 MNHEY and CDR2 SVGEGT. V lost 7 bases and J lost 4; bases outside the gene matches: 7. The CDR3 totals 14 residues.

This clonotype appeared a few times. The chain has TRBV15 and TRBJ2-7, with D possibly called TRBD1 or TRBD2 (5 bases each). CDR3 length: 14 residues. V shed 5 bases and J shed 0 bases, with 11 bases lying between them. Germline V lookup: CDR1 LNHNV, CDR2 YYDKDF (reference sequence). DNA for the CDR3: TGTGCCACCAGCGCGGGCAGGGCCTCCTACGAGCAGTACTTC. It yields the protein CATSAGRASYEQYF.

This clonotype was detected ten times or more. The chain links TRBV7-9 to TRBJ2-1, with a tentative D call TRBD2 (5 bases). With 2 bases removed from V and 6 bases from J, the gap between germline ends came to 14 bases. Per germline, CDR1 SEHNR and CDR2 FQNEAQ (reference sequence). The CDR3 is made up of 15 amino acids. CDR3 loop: CASSLTSSSGNEQFF. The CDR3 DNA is TGTGCCAGCAGCTTAACGTCTAGCTCGGGCAATGAGCAGTTCTTC.

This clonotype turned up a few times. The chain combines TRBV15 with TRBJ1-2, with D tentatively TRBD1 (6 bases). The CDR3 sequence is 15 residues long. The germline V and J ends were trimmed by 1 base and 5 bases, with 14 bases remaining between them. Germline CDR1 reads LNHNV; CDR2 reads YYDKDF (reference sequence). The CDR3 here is CATSRGRGRTYGYTF. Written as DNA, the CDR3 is TGTGCCACCAGCAGAGGCAGGGGACGTACTTATGGCTACACCTTC.

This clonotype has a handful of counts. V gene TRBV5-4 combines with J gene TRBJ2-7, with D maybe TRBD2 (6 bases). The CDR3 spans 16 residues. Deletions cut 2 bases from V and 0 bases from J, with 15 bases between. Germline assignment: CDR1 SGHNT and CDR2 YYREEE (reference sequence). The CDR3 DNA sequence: TGTGCCAGCAGCTTAAAGGCGGGGCGAAGCTCCTACGAGCAGTACTTC. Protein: CASSLKAGRSSYEQYF. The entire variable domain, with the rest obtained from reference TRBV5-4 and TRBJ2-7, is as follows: ETGVTQSPTHLIKTRGQQVTLRCSSQSGHNTVSWYQQALGQGPQFIFQYYREEENGRGNFPPRFSGLQFPNYSSELNVNALELDDSALYLCASSLKAGRSSYEQYFGPGTRLTVT.

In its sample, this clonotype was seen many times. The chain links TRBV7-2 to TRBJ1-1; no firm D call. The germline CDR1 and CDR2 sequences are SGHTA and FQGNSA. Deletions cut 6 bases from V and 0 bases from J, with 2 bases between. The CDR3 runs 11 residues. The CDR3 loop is CASSLNTEAFF. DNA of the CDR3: TGTGCCAGCAGTCTGAACACTGAAGCTTTCTTT.

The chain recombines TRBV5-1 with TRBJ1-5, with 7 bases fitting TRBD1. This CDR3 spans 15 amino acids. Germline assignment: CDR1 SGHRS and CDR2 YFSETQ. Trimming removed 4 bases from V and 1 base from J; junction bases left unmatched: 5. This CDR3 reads CASSRTGDSNQPQHF. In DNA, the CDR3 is TGCGCCAGCAGCCGAACAGGGGACAGCAATCAGCCCCAGCATTTT.

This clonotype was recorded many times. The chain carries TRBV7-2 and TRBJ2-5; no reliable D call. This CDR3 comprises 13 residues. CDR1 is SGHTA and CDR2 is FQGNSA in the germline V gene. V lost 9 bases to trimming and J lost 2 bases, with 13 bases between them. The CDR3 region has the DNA TGTGCCAGTACGACCGGGCGTCAAGAGACCCAGTACTTC. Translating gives CASTTGRQETQYF.

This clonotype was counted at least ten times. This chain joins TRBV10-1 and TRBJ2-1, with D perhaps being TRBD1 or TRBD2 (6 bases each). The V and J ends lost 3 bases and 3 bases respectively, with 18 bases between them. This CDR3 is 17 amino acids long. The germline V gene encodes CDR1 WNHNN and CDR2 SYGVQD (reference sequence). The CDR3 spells CASSDGLQGGGYNEQFF. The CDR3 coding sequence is TGCGCCAGCAGTGACGGGCTCCAAGGGGGAGGCTACAATGAGCAGTTCTTC.

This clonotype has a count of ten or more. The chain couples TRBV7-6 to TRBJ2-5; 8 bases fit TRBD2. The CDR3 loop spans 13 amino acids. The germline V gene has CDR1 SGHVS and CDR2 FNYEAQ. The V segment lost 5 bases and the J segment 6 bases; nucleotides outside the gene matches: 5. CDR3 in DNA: TGTGCCAGCAGCGCGACTAGCGTAAAGACCCAGTACTTC. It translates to CASSATSVKTQYF.

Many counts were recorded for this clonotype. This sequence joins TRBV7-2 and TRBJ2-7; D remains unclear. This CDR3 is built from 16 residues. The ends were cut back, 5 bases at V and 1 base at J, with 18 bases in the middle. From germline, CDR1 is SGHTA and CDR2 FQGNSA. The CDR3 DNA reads TGTGCCAGCAGCCCTTGGGCGTCCCCCTCATCCTACGAGCAGTACTTC. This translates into CASSPWASPSSYEQYF.

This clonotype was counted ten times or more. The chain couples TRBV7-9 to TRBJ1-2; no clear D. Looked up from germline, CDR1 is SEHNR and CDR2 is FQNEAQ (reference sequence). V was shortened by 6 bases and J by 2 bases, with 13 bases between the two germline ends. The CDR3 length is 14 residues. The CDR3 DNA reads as TGTGCCAGCAGTCATATCTGGGAGAACTATGGCTACACCTTC. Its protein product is CASSHIWENYGYTF.

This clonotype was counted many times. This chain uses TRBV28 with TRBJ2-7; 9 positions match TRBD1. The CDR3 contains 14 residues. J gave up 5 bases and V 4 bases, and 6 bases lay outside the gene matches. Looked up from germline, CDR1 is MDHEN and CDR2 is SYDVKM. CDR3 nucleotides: TGTGCCAGCAGTTCTCCGGGACAGGGTGACGAGCAGTACTTC. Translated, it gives CASSSPGQGDEQYF.

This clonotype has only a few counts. For the CDR3, the DNA is TGTGCCAGCAGCCTCGGGACCGCGCTGACAGATACGCAGTATTTT. It specifies CASSLGTALTDTQYF. The chain recombines TRBV9 with TRBJ2-3; the D gene could be TRBD1 or TRBD2 (5 bases each). Germline CDR1 is SGDLS and CDR2 is YYNGEE. This CDR3 is 15 amino acids long. Trimming pared 4 bases from V and 3 bases from J, leaving 15 bases between. Full variable domain (rest looked up from reference TRBV9 and TRBJ2-3): DSGVTQTPKHLITATGQRVTLRCSPRSGDLSVYWYQQSLDQGLQFLIQYYNGEERAKGNILERFSAQQFPDLHSELNLSSLELGDSALYFCASSLGTALTDTQYFGPGTRLTVL.